This TCR beta chain was documented in a study of glioma-infiltrating T cells. General observations from the study: Above-expected tissue-blood divergence occurred in all gliomas, most in low-grade ones. Only very few CDR3 sequences appeared in both tissue and blood.

The iRepertoire nested amplicon-rescue multiplex PCR amplified TCR alpha and beta CDR3s from RNA. For one-step reverse transcription and amplification, about 90-400 ng of tissue mRNA or PBMC total RNA was used. Using its own MiXCR run on the multiplex PCR reads, TCRdb lists one record per CDR3 protein. This sample has approximately 120,000 distinct CDR3 sequences, with about 25% found just once. V was pared by 1 base and J by 0 bases, with 10 bases between. This CDR3 spans 16 amino acids. The V gene's germline CDR1 is SGHVS and CDR2 FQNEAQ. This clonotype was observed at least ten times. Its antigen remains unknown.

The specimen sequenced was glioma tissue, nonneoplastic brain tissue, or PBMCs (not recorded which). This sequence was found in a human donor with low-grade glioma or glioblastoma, undergoing nonglioma brain surgery, or in good health (not recorded which). The chain links TRBV7-8 to TRBJ1-5, with a possible D match to TRBD1 (5 bases). The CDR3 bases are TGTGCCAGCAGCTTAGTCCGGACACATAGCAATCAGCCCCAGCATTTT. This gives the protein CASSLVRTHSNQPQHF.